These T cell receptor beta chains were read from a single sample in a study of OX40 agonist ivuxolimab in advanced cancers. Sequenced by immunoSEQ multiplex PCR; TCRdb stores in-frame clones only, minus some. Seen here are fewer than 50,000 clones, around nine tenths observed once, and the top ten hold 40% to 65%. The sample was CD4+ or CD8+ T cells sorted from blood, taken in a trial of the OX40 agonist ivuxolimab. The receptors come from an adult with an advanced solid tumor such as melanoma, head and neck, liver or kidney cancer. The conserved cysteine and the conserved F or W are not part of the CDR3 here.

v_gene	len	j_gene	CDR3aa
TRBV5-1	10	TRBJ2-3	ASSLGADTQY
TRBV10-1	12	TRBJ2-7	ASSAGQGPYEQY
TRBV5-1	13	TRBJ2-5	ASRASAPQGETQY
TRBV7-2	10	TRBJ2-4	ASSADVGIQY
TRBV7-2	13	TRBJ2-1	ASSFSRLALNEQF
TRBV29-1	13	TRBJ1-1	SALDRGLGNTEAF
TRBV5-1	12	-	ASSLGDTSYEQY
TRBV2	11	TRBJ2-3	ASSAHETDTQY
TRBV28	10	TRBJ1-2	ASEGGDYGYT
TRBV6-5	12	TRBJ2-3	ASSYSASRDTQY
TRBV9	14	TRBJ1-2	ASSATPGTGGDGYT
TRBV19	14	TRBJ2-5	ASSKGGSGTQETQY
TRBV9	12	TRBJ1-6	ASSRDSFFGSLH
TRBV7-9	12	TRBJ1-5	ASSRQGSNQPQH
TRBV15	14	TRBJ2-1	ATSRNNRVFDNEQF
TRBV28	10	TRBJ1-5	ASSLEGQPQH
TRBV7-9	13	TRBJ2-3	ASSLRPWGPDTQY
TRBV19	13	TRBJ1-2	ASSKDHRGGYGYT
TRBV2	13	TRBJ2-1	ASSLDRLPYNEQF
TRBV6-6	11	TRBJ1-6	ASSPTGNSPLH
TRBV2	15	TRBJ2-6	ASSAGVGYSGANVLT
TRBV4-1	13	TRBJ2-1	ASSQTSGNYNEQF